Only one count was recorded for the clone carrying this T cell receptor (beta chain). The sample originates from a study of T cell changes during pregnancy in multiple sclerosis. Assay used: immunoSEQ multiplex PCR; TCRdb lists only in-frame clones, some missing. The table has over 35,000 clones, 90% seen once. The length of the CDR3 is 11 residues. Trimming took off 4 bases at V and 10 bases at J, with 8 bases between the two ends. CDR1 is SEHNR and CDR2 is FQNEAQ in the germline V gene (reference sequence). The sequence derives from a female donor in good health, enrolled as a control in a pregnancy study. The sample was CD4+ T cells from peripheral blood mononuclear cells, taken in the first trimester of pregnancy. The rearrangement joins TRBV7-9 to TRBJ2-1; no firm D call. CDR3 region: CASSSISEQFF. CDR3 nucleotide sequence: TGTGCCAGCAGCTCCATTTCCGAGCAGTTCTTC.